A selection of T cell receptor beta chains follows, all from one sample in a study of cytomegalovirus exposure and HLA in healthy donors. The table came from immunoSEQ multiplex PCR; TCRdb's copy has only in-frame clones and leaves some out. Its table records roughly 40,000 clones. The sample consisted of PBMCs. These TCRs come from a man aged 25-40 years in good health and CMV-seronegative. Both conserved end residues are part of each CDR3. Each record gives: V gene, J gene, CDR3 protein.

v_call: TRBV5-1; j_call: TRBJ2-7; cdr3_aa: CASSLGGSGQGYEQYF
v_call: TRBV7-9; j_call: TRBJ1-2; cdr3_aa: CASSFGQGNLYGYTF
v_call: TRBV6-5; j_call: TRBJ1-2; cdr3_aa: CASSYSIRGHGYTF
v_call: TRBV30; j_call: TRBJ2-3; cdr3_aa: CAWIRGTDKQYF
v_call: TRBV7-9; j_call: TRBJ1-2; cdr3_aa: CASSPRVFATYGYTF
v_call: TRBV7-9; j_call: TRBJ2-7; cdr3_aa: CASSFQYEQYF
v_call: TRBV9; j_call: TRBJ1-2; cdr3_aa: CASSVDRNYGYTF
v_call: TRBV4-3; j_call: TRBJ2-7; cdr3_aa: CASSQVLQAYEQYF
v_call: TRBV30; j_call: TRBJ2-3; cdr3_aa: CAWSVPAGGPTDTQYF
v_call: TRBV29-1; j_call: TRBJ2-1; cdr3_aa: CSVPGTSGGRSYNEQFF
v_call: TRBV18; j_call: TRBJ1-1; cdr3_aa: CASSPLGQGFDTEAFF
v_call: TRBV19; j_call: TRBJ2-7; cdr3_aa: CASSMGLARSSYEQYF
v_call: TRBV6-1; j_call: TRBJ2-5; cdr3_aa: CASSAVGLAVGQTQYF
v_call: TRBV28; j_call: TRBJ1-5; cdr3_aa: CASRRTGVGNQPQHF
v_call: TRBV6-5; j_call: TRBJ1-6; cdr3_aa: CASSSRVNSPLHF
v_call: TRBV7-2; j_call: TRBJ2-7; cdr3_aa: CASSVYDPGTGTEQYF
v_call: TRBV29-1; j_call: TRBJ2-5; cdr3_aa: CSVEDGLASETQYF
v_call: TRBV7-3; j_call: TRBJ1-6; cdr3_aa: CASSPGQDNSPLHF
v_call: TRBV6-1; j_call: TRBJ2-7; cdr3_aa: CASSESLLAYEQYF
v_call: TRBV5-1; j_call: TRBJ2-3; cdr3_aa: CASSPELAGRSTQYF
v_call: TRBV4-3; j_call: TRBJ2-5; cdr3_aa: CASSQDPTGWETQYF